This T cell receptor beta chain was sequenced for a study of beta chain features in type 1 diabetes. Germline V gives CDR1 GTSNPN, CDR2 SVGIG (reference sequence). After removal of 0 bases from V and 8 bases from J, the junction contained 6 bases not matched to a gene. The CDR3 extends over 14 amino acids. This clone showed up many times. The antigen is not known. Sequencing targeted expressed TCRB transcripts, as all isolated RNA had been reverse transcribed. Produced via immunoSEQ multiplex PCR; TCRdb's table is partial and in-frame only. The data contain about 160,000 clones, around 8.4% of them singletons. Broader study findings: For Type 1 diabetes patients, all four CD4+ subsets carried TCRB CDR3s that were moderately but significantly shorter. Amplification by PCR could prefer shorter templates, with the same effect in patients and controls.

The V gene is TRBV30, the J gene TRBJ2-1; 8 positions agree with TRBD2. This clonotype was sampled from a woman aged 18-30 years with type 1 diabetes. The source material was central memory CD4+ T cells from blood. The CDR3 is CAWSVFSGSDEQFF. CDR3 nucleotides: TGTGCCTGGAGTGTATTCAGCGGGAGTGATGAGCAGTTCTTC.